This T cell receptor beta chain was sequenced for a study of cytomegalovirus exposure and HLA in healthy donors (dated by TCRdb to between 2016 and 2019). Broadly, across the study: In an earlier analysis of roughly 590 of the donors, about 260 Gb of sequence data and 100 million or so unique TCR beta sequences from approximately 180 million T cells were reported. Approximately 310 gigabases of sequencing data and tens of millions of unique TCR sequences were included in an early release covering around 650 HLA-typed donors. The genetic ancestry cluster associated with self-reported Caucasian donors included roughly four fifths of the 350 to 500 genotyped donors. The aim of the study was to test whether cataloging public T cell receptors could identify signatures of past pathogen exposure. The T cell repertoires of 666 subjects were profiled by immunosequencing and related to cytomegalovirus serostatus. In addition to the first cohort of 650 to 800 subjects, a separate validation cohort of about 120 different subjects was used. High-throughput TCR immunosequencing, statistical association of individual TCRs with disease status, and machine learning were combined to predict cytomegalovirus infection status. To study patterns of TCR occurrence, a later analysis re-analyzed previously published TCR beta repertoires from more than 550 donors and added high-resolution HLA genotyping. Rather than drawing on any new phenotypic data, the later analysis identified candidate immune exposures from TCR beta sequences and the way those sequences occurred across donors. An earlier analysis of some 600 of the donors applied high-throughput TCR beta sequencing to assess whether each TCR beta V gene segment acted as functional or pseudogenic. Donor age, sex, ethnicity and CMV serostatus were compiled alongside the repertoire data. Genome-wide SNP genotypes for about 65% of the roughly 670 donors were used in a later genetic analysis, which treated that subset as a discovery cohort. Every repertoire in the discovery cohort had been generated on one and the same sequencing platform. HLA typing included class I and class II loci at four-digit resolution. Typing coverage varied by locus: about 629-630 donors for A, B, C, DRB1 and DQB1; roughly 560 for DQA1; 600 to 610 for DPA1; some 470 for DPB1. Roughly 5 DR-DQ haplotypes were handled as single units for association and clustering, since linkage in the cohort was strong. On average, around 230,000 unique TCR beta nucleotide sequences were sequenced per donor among 350 to 400 genotyped donors of the cohort, with roughly 19% of those sequences being non-productive. The paper as a whole reports these results and caveats: Specific HLA alleles were associated with around 18,000 TCR beta sequences at a false discovery rate of 0.05 in a later analysis. A further reported finding was that TCR beta sequences accurately predicted the HLA-A and HLA-B alleles for most subjects in the first cohort. According to a later genetic analysis, donors in an Asian-associated ancestry cluster had fewer N-insertions in productive TCRs than the approximately 630-donor mean. This cohort had only TCR beta chains sequenced, and the lack of alpha or paired-chain data limited which features could be detected. A cluster of highly shared sequence variants was judged likely to be a technical artifact of the sequencing pipeline. Because some donors lacked HLA typing at each locus, the association tests relied only on the typed subset. A few of the identified cytomegalovirus-associated TCR beta chains were confirmed in vitro to be specific for cytomegalovirus antigens. Because counts were too low, about 18 rarely observed V segments, including chromosome 9 orphons, were excluded from the earlier analysis of roughly 580 of the donors. The presence/absence analyses assumed that sequencing depth was roughly uniform across donors, and that assumption may not be true. CMV serostatus was the only immune exposure information available for the cohort. A later analysis reported that several top co-occurrence clusters appeared linked to parvovirus B19, influenza, CMV and Epstein-Barr virus. In a later analysis, most CMV-associated TCR beta chains were found to appear HLA-restricted, with HLA associations seemingly driven largely by CMV exposure. Linkage disequilibrium might explain the correlated functional status among segregating V segments, but an unknown experimental factor could not be excluded. The authors suggested that the approach could potentially be generalized to other disease states and immunological phenotypes. Most TCR sequences were observed very rarely across donors, whereas some public TCRs were present in many individuals. Cytomegalovirus status was reported to be diagnosed by the classifier with high specificity and sensitivity in both the original and validation cohorts. A later analysis found that TCR association rates varied across HLA loci, with DRB1 alleles showing the most associated TCRs and HLA-C alleles the fewest. Because the 87-base-pair reads could not distinguish some IMGT-functional V segments, including TRBV6-2 and TRBV6-3, those segments were excluded. Assigning TCR associations to individual alleles was difficult when HLA alleles, especially DR and DQ, strongly co-occurred. In a later analysis, HLA-associated TCR beta chains showed more clonal expansion and lower generation probabilities than non-associated chains that were equally common. The study listed 150 to 200 TCR beta chains as associated with cytomegalovirus. In an earlier analysis of around 600 of the donors, most TCR beta V segments appeared in productive rearrangements about 87% or about 30% of the time, broadly matching IMGT annotations. V-gene and J-gene trimming of TCR beta chains was associated with a missense DCLRE1C variant in a later genetic analysis, and the association was replicated in an independent cohort.

The CDR3 covers 16 residues, taking in both the cysteine and the phenylalanine. Only the CDR3 part of the read is kept: 48 bases, read in frame from the first base. CDR1 is given as MNHEY and CDR2 as SMNVEV, both from the germline V gene (reference sequence). Library construction relied on the immunoSEQ multiplex PCR assay. For the multiplex PCR, a mixture combining 60 forward primers for TCR Vbeta segments and 13 reverse primers for TCR Jbeta segments was used. The CDR3 region of rearranged TCR beta genes was amplified from genomic DNA by a multiplex PCR assay. Amplified TCR beta libraries were sequenced as 87-base-pair reads on the Illumina HiSeq System. Per the original workflow: Across the roughly 700 repertoires, a later analysis counted roughly 84 million unique TCR beta chains, 9 million to 14 million of which were shared by at least two donors. To remove PCR and sequencing errors, raw reads were error-corrected and collapsed into unique sequences using a nearest-neighbor algorithm that merged closely related sequences. CDR3 sequences were aligned to IMGT reference sequences to assign V, D and J gene segments. For a sequence to be retained, a match of at least six nucleotides to both a V gene segment and a J gene segment was required. A rearrangement was called productive if the CDR3 had no stop codons and remained in frame with V and J, and every other rearrangement was called non-productive. CDR3 was defined by IMGT convention, running from the second conserved V-encoded cysteine to the conserved J-encoded phenylalanine. In an earlier analysis of roughly 610 of the donors, sequences lacking an unambiguous match to a single V gene segment were excluded. In an earlier analysis of some 590 of the donors, V segments were called functional above 56.7% productive rearrangements and were called segregating when the between-donor standard deviation exceeded 5%. A statistical classification framework was built for diagnosing cytomegalovirus status from the catalog of TCR beta chain sequences. A later analysis assigned V and J genes by comparing TCR nucleotide sequences with IMGT/GENE-DB human TR gene sequences. Using the TCRdist pipeline, a later analysis assigned CDR3 sequences along with most-parsimonious VDJ recombination scenarios. A later analysis defined each TCR beta chain by its CDR3 amino acid sequence plus V-gene family, and excluded reads lacking a unique V-gene family. A later analysis removed nearly 600 highly shared, low-generation-probability nucleotide sequences to deal with suspected cross-contamination and a sequencing artifact. In a later analysis, a clonal expansion index was calculated for each public chain from normalized within-repertoire ranks of inferred template counts. Generation probabilities in a later analysis came from a VDJ recombination model fitted to out-of-frame rearrangements, and those results were checked against IGoR. In a later analysis, hypergeometric tests were used to score TCR-TCR, TCR-HLA and TCR-CMV co-occurrence, with a repertoire-size bias correction applied to TCR pairs. In a later analysis, false discovery rates were estimated by permuting HLA or CMV assignments 20 times. A later analysis grouped co-occurring TCRs with DBSCAN, adding TCRdist sequence similarity when clustering within HLA-allele-positive subsets. Repertoires with fewer than 30,000 or more than 120,000 public chains were left out of co-occurrence clustering, as were a handful of repertoires with anomalous nucleotide sharing. Sourced from immuneACCESS, this table was stored by TCRdb with only in-frame sequences that have V and J called. A share of the clones is absent; for the studies checked, an unresolved V gene accounts for under half, and the remainder has no known explanation. From that table come the V and J calls and clone size; the DNA was used to work out D and trimming. This sample lists 100,000 to 150,000 clones; around 73% were detected once. The ten largest clones take up 9.5% to 13% of the sample.

In total, 666 healthy bone marrow donors made up the cohort. At the time of sampling, all cohort members were nominally healthy, though unrecorded immune exposures were likely present. The donor tested CMV seropositive, placing the donor among the 310 or so seropositive members of the cohort. Every donor gave a peripheral blood sample, and the peripheral blood mononuclear cells from that sample were used for TCR beta sequencing. Genomic DNA extraction from the blood cell samples was performed with the Qiagen DNeasy Blood Extraction Kit. For this clone: The clone's antigen remains unknown. Relative to the germline gene, one junction end is altered; a read error may explain this.

The rearranged chain carries TRBV27 and TRBJ1-1; perhaps TRBD1 is the D gene, with 6 bases matching. The specimen sequenced was PBMCs. This TCR came from a man younger than 45 in good health and CMV-seropositive. The CDR3 loop reads CASRFQSGIGDTEASF. The DNA is as follows: TGTGCCAGCAGGTTCCAATCAGGGATCGGGGACACTGAAGCTTCCTTT.